This T cell receptor (beta chain) was sequenced for a study of blood T cell repertoires in COVID-19. Trimming at V came to 4 bases and at J to 0 bases, leaving 15 bases not matched to a gene. CDR3 length equals 19 residues. Germline loops: CDR1 SGHTA, CDR2 FQGNSA. TCRdb's copy holds only in-frame clones and misses some; the assay was immunoSEQ multiplex PCR. The sample includes more than 75,000 clones, 75% to 90% of them seen just once. This TCR came from an elderly woman with active or convalescent COVID-19. What was sequenced was peripheral blood. The gene calls are TRBV7-2 and TRBJ2-1; TRBD1 matches 7 bases. The CDR3 sequence: CASSSRLTFRGSSYNEQFF. The CDR3 DNA reads TGTGCCAGCAGCTCACGCCTAACTTTCAGGGGGAGCTCCTACAATGAGCAGTTCTTC.